A single count supports the clone carrying this T cell receptor beta chain. The CDR3 sequence is 14 residues long. The germline V gene encodes CDR1 MNHNS and CDR2 SASEGT. V shed 0 bases and J shed 5 bases, with 8 bases lying between them. These data are taken from a study of pediatric ulcerative colitis. The rectum was sampled with one to two pinch biopsies at colonoscopy. TCRdb's table, derived via immunoSEQ multiplex PCR, lists solely in-frame clones and lacks some. The sample lists 30,000 to 45,000 clones, 73% occurring once. Sequencing input: gut tissue. The sequence derives from a boy aged 10-17 years with moderate ulcerative colitis. The gene calls are TRBV6-1 and TRBJ2-1; D tentatively reads TRBD1 or TRBD2 (5 bases each). DNA of the CDR3: TGTGCCAGCAGTGAAGCCCTGGGGGACAATGAGCAGTTCTTC. This encodes CASSEALGDNEQFF.